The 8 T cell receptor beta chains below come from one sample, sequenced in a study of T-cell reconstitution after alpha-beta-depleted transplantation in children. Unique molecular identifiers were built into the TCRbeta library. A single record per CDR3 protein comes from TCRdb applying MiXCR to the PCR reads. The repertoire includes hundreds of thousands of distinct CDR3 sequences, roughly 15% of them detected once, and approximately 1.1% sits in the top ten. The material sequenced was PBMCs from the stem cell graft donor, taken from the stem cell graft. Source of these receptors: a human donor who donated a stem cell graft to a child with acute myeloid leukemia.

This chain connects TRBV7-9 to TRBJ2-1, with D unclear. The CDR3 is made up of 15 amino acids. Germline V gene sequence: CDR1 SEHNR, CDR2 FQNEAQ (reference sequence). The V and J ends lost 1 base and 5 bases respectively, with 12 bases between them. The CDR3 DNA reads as TGTGCCAGCAGCTTAGGTGGTTTCTACCACAATGAGCAGTTCTTC. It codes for CASSLGGFYHNEQFF. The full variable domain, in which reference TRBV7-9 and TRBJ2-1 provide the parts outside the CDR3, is DTGVSQNPRHKITKRGQNVTFRCDPISEHNRLYWYRQTLGQGPEFLTYFQNEAQLEKSRLLSDRFSAERPKGSFSTLEIQRTEQGDSAMYLCASSLGGFYHNEQFFGPGTRLTVL.

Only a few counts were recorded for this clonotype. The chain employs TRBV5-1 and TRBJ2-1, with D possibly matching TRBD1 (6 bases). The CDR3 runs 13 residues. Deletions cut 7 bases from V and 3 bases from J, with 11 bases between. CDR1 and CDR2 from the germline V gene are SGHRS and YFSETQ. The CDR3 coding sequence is TGCGCCAGCCATCAGGACAGCTACAATGAGCAGTTCTTC. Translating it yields CASHQDSYNEQFF. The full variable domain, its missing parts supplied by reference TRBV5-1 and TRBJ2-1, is KAGVTQTPRYLIKTRGQQVTLSCSPISGHRSVSWYQQTPGQGLQFLFEYFSETQRNKGNFPGRFSGRQFSNSRSEMNVSTLELGDSALYLCASHQDSYNEQFFGPGTRLTVL.

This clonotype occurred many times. The CDR3 protein is CSARRPGTAYEQYF. The CDR3 DNA follows: TGCAGTGCTAGACGGCCCGGGACGGCTTACGAGCAGTACTTC. The chain carries TRBV20-1 and TRBJ2-7; possibly TRBD1 or TRBD2 for D (5 bases each). CDR3 length equals 14 residues. The V gene's germline CDR1 is DFQATT and CDR2 SNEGSKA (reference sequence). The V and J ends lost 2 bases and 4 bases respectively, with 15 bases between them.

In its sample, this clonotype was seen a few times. The CDR3 DNA follows: TGCGCCAGCAGCTTGGTGTGGTTGGGAGGGGGCAATGAGCAGTTCTTC. It specifies CASSLVWLGGGNEQFF. The chain recombines TRBV5-1 with TRBJ2-1; D perhaps matches TRBD2 (7 bases). The V end was cut by 0 bases, the J end by 6 bases, with 16 bases between. The CDR3 consists of 16 residues. Germline CDR1 SGHRS, CDR2 YFSETQ.

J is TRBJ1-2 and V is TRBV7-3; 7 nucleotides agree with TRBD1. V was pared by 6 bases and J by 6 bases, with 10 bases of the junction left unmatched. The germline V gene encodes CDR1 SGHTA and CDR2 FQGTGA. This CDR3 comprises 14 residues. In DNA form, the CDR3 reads TGTGCCAGCAGTTACGACCGGGACAGCGATGGCTACACCTTC. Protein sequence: CASSYDRDSDGYTF.

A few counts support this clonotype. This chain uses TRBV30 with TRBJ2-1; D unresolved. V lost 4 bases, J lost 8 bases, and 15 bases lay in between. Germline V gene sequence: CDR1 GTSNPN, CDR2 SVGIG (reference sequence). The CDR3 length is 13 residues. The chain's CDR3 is CAWNSVAVHEQFF. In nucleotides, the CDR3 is TGTGCCTGGAATAGTGTGGCTGTTCATGAGCAGTTCTTC.

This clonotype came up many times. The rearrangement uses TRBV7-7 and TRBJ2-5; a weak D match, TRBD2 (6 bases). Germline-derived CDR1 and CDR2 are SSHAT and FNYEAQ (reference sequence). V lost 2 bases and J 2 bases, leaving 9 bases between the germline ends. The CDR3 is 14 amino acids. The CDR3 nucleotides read TGTGCCAGCAGCTTACGCGGGGAACAAGAGACCCAGTACTTC. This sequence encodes CASSLRGEQETQYF.

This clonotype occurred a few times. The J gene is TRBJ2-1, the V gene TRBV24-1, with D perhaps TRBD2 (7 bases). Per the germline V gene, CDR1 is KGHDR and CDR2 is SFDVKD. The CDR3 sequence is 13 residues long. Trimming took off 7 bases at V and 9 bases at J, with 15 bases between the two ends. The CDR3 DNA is TGTGCCACCAGGGGGGGGCAGGGTGGTGAGCAGTTCTTC. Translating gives CATRGGQGGEQFF.